Below, 14 T cell receptor beta chains from the same sample are listed, as sequenced in a study of cytotoxic CD8 clonotypes in ibrutinib-treated CLL. Libraries were prepared by immunoSEQ multiplex PCR; TCRdb keeps only in-frame clonotypes and omits some of them. The sample comprises about 140,000 clones, more than 75% of which are singletons, and 6.5% to 8% rests with the top ten. The sample was PBMCs, taken after 36 months of ibrutinib treatment. Receptors originate from a human donor with chronic lymphocytic leukemia.

V usage is TRBV4-1 and J usage is TRBJ2-7; D is unclear. The CDR3 covers 15 residues. V lost 1 base and J lost 2, with 12 bases in between. Germline V gene data show CDR1 as MGHRA and CDR2 as YSYEKL. The CDR3 reads CASSQGTLGTYEQYF. In DNA, the CDR3 is TGCGCCAGCAGCCAAGGTACCCTGGGCACCTACGAGCAGTACTTC.

The chain links TRBV30 to TRBJ1-3; TRBD1 matches at 7 bases. This CDR3 spans 16 amino acids. From germline, CDR1 is GTSNPN and CDR2 SVGIG (reference sequence). Trimming removed 2 bases from V and 0 bases from J; junction bases left unmatched: 7. CDR3 loop: CAWSRWTGGSGNTIYF. Written as DNA, the CDR3 is TGTGCCTGGAGTCGATGGACAGGAGGCTCTGGAAACACCATATATTTT.

The chain links TRBV2 to TRBJ1-2; unclear D gene. V was shortened by 5 bases and J by 2 bases, with 9 bases between the two germline ends. CDR1 is SNHLY, CDR2 FYNNEI, per germline. The length of the CDR3 is 13 residues. CDR3 residues: CASSLGGNYGYTF. For the CDR3, the DNA is TGTGCCAGCAGTTTGGGAGGGAACTATGGCTACACCTTC.

The chain links TRBV19 to TRBJ2-7; TRBD1 matches at 8 bases. This CDR3 spans 15 amino acids. CDR1 is LNHDA and CDR2 is SQIVND in the germline V gene (reference sequence). V lost 3 bases, J lost 3 bases, and 7 bases stayed unmatched. CDR3 in amino acids: CASSISGQGFYEQYF. Written as DNA, the CDR3 is TGTGCCAGTAGTATCTCCGGACAGGGATTCTACGAGCAGTACTTC.

CDR3 residues: CASSAYGLNSGNTIYF. The DNA for the CDR3 is TGTGCCAGCAGTGCCTATGGACTGAACTCTGGAAACACCATATATTTT. V usage is TRBV2 and J usage is TRBJ1-3; D is unclear. Trimming took 4 bases from V and 0 from J, leaving 13 bases between them. The CDR3 length is 16 residues. CDR1 is SNHLY and CDR2 is FYNNEI in the germline V gene.

V usage is TRBV6-5 and J usage is TRBJ2-7; tentative D call: TRBD2 (6 bases). Germline assignment: CDR1 MNHEY and CDR2 SVGAGI. The V end was cut by 5 bases, the J end by 9 bases, with 20 bases between. The CDR3 is 14 amino acids. DNA for the CDR3: TGTGCCAGCAGTCGCGGGACCCCAGCCGACGCGCAGTACTTC. As protein: CASSRGTPADAQYF.

V and J are TRBV19 and TRBJ1-5; no definite D call. Germline V CDR1 and CDR2: LNHDA, SQIVND (reference sequence). V gave up 10 bases and J gave up 2 bases, with 12 bases separating them. The CDR3 is 13 residues long. The CDR3 reads CATEGLGNQPQHF. In nucleotides, the CDR3 is TGTGCCACAGAAGGGCTTGGCAATCAGCCCCAGCATTTT.

V is TRBV10-2 and J is TRBJ2-7; D gene unclear. The CDR3 consists of 13 residues. Germline V CDR1 and CDR2: WSHSY, SAAADI. V dropped 1 base and J dropped 3 bases, with 7 bases sitting between them. CDR3: CASSEYTLYEQYF. CDR3 nucleotides: TGCGCCAGCAGTGAGTACACCCTCTACGAGCAGTACTTC.

This chain joins TRBV19 and TRBJ1-5; 7 nucleotides match TRBD1. The germline V gene encodes CDR1 LNHDA and CDR2 SQIVND (reference sequence). There are 15 residues in the CDR3. The V segment lost 3 bases and the J segment 6 bases; nucleotides outside the gene matches: 8. CDR3 nucleotides: TGTGCCAGTAGTATTGTTAGGGGGCAGCCTCAGCCCCAGCATTTT. Protein sequence: CASSIVRGQPQPQHF. The full variable domain, rest sourced from reference TRBV19 and TRBJ1-5, is DGGITQSPKYLFRKEGQNVTLSCEQNLNHDAMYWYRQDPGQGLRLIYYSQIVNDFQKGDIAEGYSVSREKKESFPLTVTSAQKNPTAFYLCASSIVRGQPQPQHFGDGTRLSIL.

This rearrangement joins TRBV13 to TRBJ2-7, with 12 bases aligning to TRBD2. CDR1 PRHDT and CDR2 FYEKMQ come from the germline V gene (reference sequence). CDR3 length equals 16 residues. The V and J ends lost 1 base and 6 bases, in that order; junction bases with no gene match: 7. CDR3: CASSLAASGREAEQYF. The CDR3 bases are TGTGCCAGCAGCTTAGCGGCTAGCGGGAGGGAGGCCGAGCAGTACTTC.

The chain combines TRBV6-5 with TRBJ1-2; D possibly corresponds to TRBD1 (5 bases). Germline loops: CDR1 MNHEY, CDR2 SVGAGI. The CDR3 loop spans 15 amino acids. V lost 2 bases, J lost 5 bases, and 15 bases lay in between. The CDR3 DNA reads as TGTGCCAGCAGTTACCGGGGGAAAGGGTGGTATGGCTACACCTTC. Its protein product is CASSYRGKGWYGYTF.

The rearrangement links TRBV30 to TRBJ1-2; D is unclear. Trimming took off 0 bases at V and 13 bases at J, with 18 bases between the two ends. Germline V gives CDR1 GTSNPN, CDR2 SVGIG (reference sequence). This CDR3 comprises 13 residues. In nucleotides, the CDR3 is TGTGCCTGGAGTGTACTCGGGTCCCTAGGAGGCACCTTC. This translates into CAWSVLGSLGGTF.

The chain has TRBV6-1 and TRBJ1-1, with D perhaps matching TRBD1 (6 bases). The ends were cut back, 4 bases at V and 3 bases at J, with 9 bases in the middle. Germline CDR1 and CDR2: MNHNS and SASEGT. The length of the CDR3 is 13 residues. The CDR3 is CASSAQGDTEAFF. The CDR3 DNA follows: TGTGCCAGCAGTGCACAGGGAGACACTGAAGCTTTCTTT.

V gene TRBV9 combines with J gene TRBJ1-5; D is unclear. The germline V and J ends were trimmed by 5 bases and 6 bases, with 9 bases remaining between them. This CDR3 is 12 amino acids long. Germline CDR1 SGDLS, CDR2 YYNGEE. The CDR3 DNA sequence: TGTGCCAGCAGAGAATGGTTTCAGCCCCAGCATTTT. Translation: CASREWFQPQHF.